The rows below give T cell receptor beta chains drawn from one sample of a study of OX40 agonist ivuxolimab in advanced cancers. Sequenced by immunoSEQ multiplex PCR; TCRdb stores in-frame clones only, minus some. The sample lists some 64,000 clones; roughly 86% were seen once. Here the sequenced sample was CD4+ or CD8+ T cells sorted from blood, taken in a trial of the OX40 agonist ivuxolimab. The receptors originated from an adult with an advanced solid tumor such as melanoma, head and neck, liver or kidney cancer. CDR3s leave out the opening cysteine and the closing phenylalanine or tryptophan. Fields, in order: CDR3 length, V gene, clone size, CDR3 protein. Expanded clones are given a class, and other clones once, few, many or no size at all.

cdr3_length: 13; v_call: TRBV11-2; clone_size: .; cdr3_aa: ASSFGSSYNSPLH
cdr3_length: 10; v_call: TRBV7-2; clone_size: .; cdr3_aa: ASSFRGWAGT
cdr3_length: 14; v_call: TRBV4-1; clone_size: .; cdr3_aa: ASSEQPPGNTDTQY
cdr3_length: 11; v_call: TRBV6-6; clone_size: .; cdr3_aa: ASIGGITGELF
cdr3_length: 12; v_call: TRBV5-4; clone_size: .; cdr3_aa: ASRVGTDYYGYT
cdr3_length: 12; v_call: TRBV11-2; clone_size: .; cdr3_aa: ASSLGRNNYGYT
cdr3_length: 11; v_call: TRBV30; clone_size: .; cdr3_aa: AWSRQGLQPQH
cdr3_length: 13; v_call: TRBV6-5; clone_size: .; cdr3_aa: ASQSYWVPNTGAF
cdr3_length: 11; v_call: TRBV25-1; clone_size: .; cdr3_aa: ASTPRGGETQY
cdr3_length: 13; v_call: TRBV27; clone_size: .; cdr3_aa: ASSPKGLGTYEQY
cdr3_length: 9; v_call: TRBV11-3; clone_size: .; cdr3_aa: ASSVGYEQF
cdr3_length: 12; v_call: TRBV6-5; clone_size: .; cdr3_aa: ASSSSGGQDEQY
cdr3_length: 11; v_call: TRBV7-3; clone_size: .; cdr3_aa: ASSLFKGSGYT
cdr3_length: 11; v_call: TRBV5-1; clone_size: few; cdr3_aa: ASSATGEEPLH
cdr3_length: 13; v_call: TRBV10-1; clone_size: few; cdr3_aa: ASRRDNSYNSPLH
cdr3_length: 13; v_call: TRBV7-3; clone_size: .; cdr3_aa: ASSKSGTGGYEQY
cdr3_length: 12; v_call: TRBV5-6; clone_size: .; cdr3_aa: ASSFGTGNQPQH
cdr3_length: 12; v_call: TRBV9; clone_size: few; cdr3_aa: ASSVGQYNSPLH
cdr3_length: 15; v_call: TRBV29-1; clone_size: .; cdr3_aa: SVEDLLDSKVTDTQY
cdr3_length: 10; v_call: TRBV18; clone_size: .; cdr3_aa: ASSPGIEAQH
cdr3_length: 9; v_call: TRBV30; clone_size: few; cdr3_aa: AWSAYGLQH
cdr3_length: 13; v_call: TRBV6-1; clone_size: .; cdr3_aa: ASSLQTGGSYEQY
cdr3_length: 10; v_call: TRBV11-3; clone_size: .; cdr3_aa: ASSVTRNEQY
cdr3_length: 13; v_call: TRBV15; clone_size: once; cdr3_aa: ATSLGGDKRQPQH
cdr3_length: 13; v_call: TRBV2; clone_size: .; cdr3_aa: ASSSPGQGTDTQY
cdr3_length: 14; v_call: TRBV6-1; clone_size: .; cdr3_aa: ASSAGYHTYLPEAF
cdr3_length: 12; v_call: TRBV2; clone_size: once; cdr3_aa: ASSGQGGISPLH
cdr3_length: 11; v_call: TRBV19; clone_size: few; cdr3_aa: ASSIRGLLGYT
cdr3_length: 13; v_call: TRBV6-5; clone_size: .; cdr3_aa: ASSFQAATNEKLF
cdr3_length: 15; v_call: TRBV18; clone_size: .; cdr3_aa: ASSPPGRLSGANVLT
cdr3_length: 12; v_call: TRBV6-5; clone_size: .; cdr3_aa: ASSYTGESYGYT
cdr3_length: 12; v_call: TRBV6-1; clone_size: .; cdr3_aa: ASSEGSSVRTQY
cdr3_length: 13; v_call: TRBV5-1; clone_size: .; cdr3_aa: ASSFNSRNTGELF
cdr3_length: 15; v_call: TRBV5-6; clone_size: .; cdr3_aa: ASSLLTGGWLADEQF
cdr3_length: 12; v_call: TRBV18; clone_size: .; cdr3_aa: ASSPQQENTEAF
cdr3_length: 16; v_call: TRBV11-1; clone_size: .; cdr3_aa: ASSPRVGTGGAYNEQF
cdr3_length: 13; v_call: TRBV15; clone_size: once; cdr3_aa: ATSRDGLVEGELF